A selection of T cell receptor beta chains follows, all from one sample in a study of blood T cell repertoires in COVID-19. The assay was immunoSEQ multiplex PCR, and TCRdb's table has in-frame clones only and misses some. The sample carries about 240,000 clones, almost 85% recorded once. The sample taken for sequencing was peripheral blood. These TCRs come from a man aged 50 to 60 with COVID-19, enrolled during active disease. Both conserved end residues are part of each CDR3. Each record gives: D gene, V gene, J gene, clone size, CDR3 protein, CDR3 DNA. The D gene is left open where the match is weak. Not every row has a clone size; where given, it reads once, few, many or a size class.

d_call: NA
v_call: TRBV19
j_call: TRBJ1-5
clone_size: NA
cdr3_aa: CASSMRAALYSNQPQHF
cdr3_nt: TGTGCCAGTAGTATGAGGGCAGCGCTATATAGCAATCAGCCCCAGCATTTT

d_call: TRBD1
v_call: TRBV30
j_call: TRBJ2-7
clone_size: NA
cdr3_aa: CAWSGLGTGGGYEQYF
cdr3_nt: TGTGCCTGGAGTGGTCTCGGGACAGGGGGCGGCTACGAGCAGTACTTC

d_call: NA
v_call: TRBV5-6
j_call: TRBJ1-1
clone_size: NA
cdr3_aa: CASSLAGQGSTEAFF
cdr3_nt: TGTGCCAGCAGCTTGGCCGGCCAGGGTTCCACTGAAGCTTTCTTT

d_call: NA
v_call: TRBV30
j_call: TRBJ2-5
clone_size: NA
cdr3_aa: CAWEKWGHRETQYF
cdr3_nt: TGTGCCTGGGAGAAATGGGGGCACAGAGAGACCCAGTACTTC

d_call: TRBD2
v_call: TRBV4-3
j_call: TRBJ2-3
clone_size: NA
cdr3_aa: CASSDKVPARGGHRTDTQYF
cdr3_nt: TGCGCCAGCAGCGACAAGGTCCCGGCGCGGGGGGGGCATAGGACAGATACGCAGTATTTT

d_call: TRBD2
v_call: TRBV4-3
j_call: TRBJ2-1
clone_size: NA
cdr3_aa: CASHKWGAGGRLFF
cdr3_nt: TGCGCCAGCCACAAATGGGGAGCGGGGGGGCGCCTGTTCTTC

d_call: TRBD2
v_call: TRBV5-4
j_call: TRBJ2-5
clone_size: NA
cdr3_aa: CASSPGTISETQYF
cdr3_nt: TGTGCCAGCAGCCCCGGGACTATAAGCGAGACCCAGTACTTC

d_call: NA
v_call: TRBV29-1
j_call: TRBJ1-2
clone_size: NA
cdr3_aa: CSVEDPIVGSGGYTF
cdr3_nt: TGCAGCGTTGAAGACCCGATCGTGGGTTCAGGGGGCTACACCTTC

d_call: NA
v_call: TRBV6-6
j_call: TRBJ1-6
clone_size: NA
cdr3_aa: CASTLGLEIRSPLHF
cdr3_nt: TGTGCCAGCACTCTGGGACTCGAAATCCGTTCACCCCTCCACTTT

d_call: NA
v_call: TRBV5-5
j_call: TRBJ1-5
clone_size: NA
cdr3_aa: CASSLGQNNQPQHF
cdr3_nt: TGTGCCAGCAGCTTAGGACAAAACAATCAGCCCCAGCATTTT

d_call: TRBD1
v_call: TRBV9
j_call: TRBJ2-7
clone_size: NA
cdr3_aa: CASSPGTGGFEQYF
cdr3_nt: TGTGCCAGCAGCCCCGGGACAGGGGGATTCGAGCAGTACTTC

d_call: TRBD1
v_call: TRBV28
j_call: TRBJ1-2
clone_size: NA
cdr3_aa: CASSSPGQTYGYTF
cdr3_nt: TGTGCCAGCAGTTCCCCGGGACAGACGTATGGCTACACCTTC

d_call: NA
v_call: TRBV7-8
j_call: TRBJ1-5
clone_size: NA
cdr3_aa: CASSLGSGREEPQHF
cdr3_nt: TGTGCCAGCAGCTTAGGTTCAGGGAGGGAGGAGCCCCAGCATTTT

d_call: NA
v_call: TRBV3-1/TRBV3-2
j_call: TRBJ1-6
clone_size: NA
cdr3_aa: CASSQVDDYTPLHF
cdr3_nt: TGTGCCAGCAGCCAAGTCGACGACTACACACCCCTCCACTTT

d_call: NA
v_call: TRBV6-5
j_call: TRBJ2-5
clone_size: NA
cdr3_aa: CASRSRGLQETQYF
cdr3_nt: TGTGCCAGCAGATCCAGGGGTCTGCAAGAGACCCAGTACTTC

d_call: TRBD1
v_call: TRBV6-5
j_call: TRBJ1-2
clone_size: NA
cdr3_aa: CASSQTGTGIYGYTF
cdr3_nt: TGTGCCAGCAGCCAAACCGGGACAGGGATCTATGGCTACACCTTC

d_call: TRBD1
v_call: TRBV7-6
j_call: TRBJ1-2
clone_size: NA
cdr3_aa: CASSPDRVGGYTF
cdr3_nt: TGTGCCAGCAGCCCTGACAGGGTTGGTGGCTACACCTTC

d_call: TRBD2
v_call: TRBV4-1
j_call: TRBJ2-2
clone_size: many
cdr3_aa: CASSQGFSGYTGELFF
cdr3_nt: TGCGCCAGCAGCCAAGGGTTTAGCGGGTACACCGGGGAGCTGTTTTTT

d_call: NA
v_call: TRBV4-3
j_call: TRBJ1-3
clone_size: NA
cdr3_aa: CASSQDPPRAGNTIYF
cdr3_nt: TGCGCCAGCAGCCAAGATCCCCCCAGGGCTGGAAACACCATATATTTT

d_call: TRBD2
v_call: TRBV6-6
j_call: TRBJ2-3
clone_size: NA
cdr3_aa: CASRIASGGSDTQYF
cdr3_nt: TGTGCCAGCAGGATCGCTAGCGGGGGTTCAGATACGCAGTATTTT

d_call: NA
v_call: TRBV28
j_call: TRBJ2-7
clone_size: NA
cdr3_aa: CASSFRVMGLVAFHGSYEQYF
cdr3_nt: TGTGCCAGCAGTTTTCGCGTTATGGGCCTTGTCGCCTTCCACGGCTCCTACGAGCAGTACTTC

d_call: NA
v_call: TRBV29-1
j_call: TRBJ2-7
clone_size: NA
cdr3_aa: CSVGQSYEQYF
cdr3_nt: TGCAGCGTTGGACAGTCCTACGAGCAGTACTTC

d_call: TRBD1
v_call: TRBV11-2
j_call: TRBJ2-7
clone_size: NA
cdr3_aa: CASSMQGASFGEQYF
cdr3_nt: TGTGCCAGCAGCATGCAGGGGGCGTCTTTCGGCGAGCAGTACTTC

d_call: NA
v_call: TRBV12-3/TRBV12-4
j_call: TRBJ1-2
clone_size: NA
cdr3_aa: CASRLQGAGYTF
cdr3_nt: TGTGCCAGCAGACTACAGGGTGCTGGCTACACCTTC

d_call: NA
v_call: TRBV4-2
j_call: TRBJ1-2
clone_size: NA
cdr3_aa: CASSQDVGRRSNYGYTF
cdr3_nt: TGTGCCAGCAGCCAAGATGTGGGGCGACGGAGTAACTATGGCTACACCTTC

d_call: TRBD2
v_call: TRBV6-4
j_call: TRBJ2-2
clone_size: NA
cdr3_aa: CASRMTSGGANTGELFF
cdr3_nt: TGTGCCAGCAGAATGACTAGCGGGGGCGCGAACACCGGGGAGCTGTTTTTT

d_call: NA
v_call: TRBV29-1
j_call: TRBJ2-3
clone_size: NA
cdr3_aa: CSVDRPQGTDTQYF
cdr3_nt: TGCAGCGTTGACAGGCCCCAGGGCACAGATACGCAGTATTTT

d_call: TRBD2
v_call: TRBV4-1
j_call: TRBJ2-1
clone_size: once
cdr3_aa: CASSPVVAGGRNEQFF
cdr3_nt: TGCGCCAGCAGCCCTGTCGTAGCGGGGGGGCGCAATGAGCAGTTCTTC

d_call: TRBD1
v_call: TRBV7-9
j_call: TRBJ2-7
clone_size: NA
cdr3_aa: CASSLGDRQGAKEQYF
cdr3_nt: TGTGCCAGCAGCTTAGGTGATAGGCAGGGGGCTAAGGAGCAGTACTTC

d_call: TRBD1
v_call: TRBV11-2
j_call: TRBJ1-4
clone_size: NA
cdr3_aa: CASSPAGQGGEKLFF
cdr3_nt: TGTGCCAGCAGCCCAGCGGGACAGGGCGGAGAAAAACTGTTTTTT

d_call: NA
v_call: TRBV7-3
j_call: TRBJ2-7
clone_size: NA
cdr3_aa: CASSRGGAPYEQYF
cdr3_nt: TGTGCCAGCAGCAGGGGGGGCGCCCCCTACGAGCAGTACTTC

d_call: TRBD2
v_call: TRBV27
j_call: TRBJ2-1
clone_size: NA
cdr3_aa: CASSSRLAGARNEQFF
cdr3_nt: TGTGCCAGCAGTTCCAGACTAGCGGGGGCGAGGAATGAGCAGTTCTTC

d_call: NA
v_call: TRBV28
j_call: TRBJ2-7
clone_size: NA
cdr3_aa: CASMAGGSSYEQYF
cdr3_nt: TGTGCCAGTATGGCCGGGGGAAGCTCCTACGAGCAGTACTTC

d_call: TRBD1
v_call: TRBV23-1
j_call: TRBJ1-4
clone_size: NA
cdr3_aa: CASSQGPDRDVGEKLFF
cdr3_nt: TGCGCCAGCAGTCAAGGTCCCGACAGGGATGTCGGGGAAAAACTGTTTTTT

d_call: TRBD1
v_call: TRBV14
j_call: TRBJ1-2
clone_size: NA
cdr3_aa: CASSQNVKGQGSGYTF
cdr3_nt: TGTGCCAGCAGCCAAAACGTCAAGGGACAGGGAAGTGGCTACACCTTC

d_call: TRBD1
v_call: TRBV30
j_call: TRBJ2-1
clone_size: NA
cdr3_aa: CAWSVWGRGPNEQFF
cdr3_nt: TGTGCCTGGAGTGTATGGGGCAGGGGGCCCAATGAGCAGTTCTTC

d_call: NA
v_call: TRBV25-1
j_call: TRBJ1-4
clone_size: NA
cdr3_aa: CASSEAGATNEKLFF
cdr3_nt: TGTGCCAGCAGTGAAGCAGGGGCTACTAATGAAAAACTGTTTTTT

d_call: TRBD1
v_call: TRBV5-1
j_call: TRBJ2-7
clone_size: NA
cdr3_aa: CASTIQGAPYEQYF
cdr3_nt: TGCGCCAGCACTATACAGGGGGCCCCCTACGAGCAGTACTTC

d_call: TRBD1
v_call: TRBV5-1
j_call: TRBJ1-1
clone_size: NA
cdr3_aa: CASSLGGTGWYTEAFF
cdr3_nt: TGCGCCAGCAGCTTGGGGGGGACAGGGTGGTACACTGAAGCTTTCTTT

d_call: TRBD1
v_call: TRBV29-1
j_call: TRBJ1-2
clone_size: NA
cdr3_aa: CSVWDRALGEYGYTF
cdr3_nt: TGCAGCGTTTGGGACAGGGCCCTAGGGGAATATGGCTACACCTTC

d_call: NA
v_call: TRBV27
j_call: TRBJ1-1
clone_size: NA
cdr3_aa: CASSPQTAGAEAFF
cdr3_nt: TGTGCCAGCAGTCCCCAGACGGCCGGGGCTGAAGCTTTCTTT

d_call: NA
v_call: TRBV7-9
j_call: TRBJ1-4
clone_size: NA
cdr3_aa: CASSPIAEKLFF
cdr3_nt: TGTGCCAGCAGCCCTATCGCTGAAAAACTGTTTTTT

d_call: NA
v_call: TRBV20-1
j_call: TRBJ1-2
clone_size: NA
cdr3_aa: CSGPPKEGYTF
cdr3_nt: TGCAGTGGGCCCCCTAAGGAGGGCTACACCTTC

d_call: NA
v_call: TRBV6-2/TRBV6-3
j_call: TRBJ2-3
clone_size: NA
cdr3_aa: CASSPTSHPTDTQYF
cdr3_nt: TGTGCCAGCAGCCCAACTAGCCACCCCACAGATACGCAGTATTTT

d_call: NA
v_call: TRBV7-6
j_call: TRBJ1-2
clone_size: NA
cdr3_aa: CASSQGSSANYGYTF
cdr3_nt: TGTGCCAGCAGCCAGGGGTCATCAGCTAACTATGGCTACACCTTC

d_call: NA
v_call: TRBV20-1
j_call: TRBJ1-6
clone_size: NA
cdr3_aa: CSATDADSPLHF
cdr3_nt: TGCAGTGCTACTGACGCGGATTCACCCCTCCACTTT

d_call: TRBD2
v_call: TRBV30
j_call: TRBJ2-1
clone_size: once
cdr3_aa: CAWSGLAGAPSSYNEQFF
cdr3_nt: TGTGCCTGGAGTGGGCTAGCGGGGGCCCCGAGCTCCTACAATGAGCAGTTCTTC

d_call: NA
v_call: TRBV30
j_call: TRBJ2-2
clone_size: NA
cdr3_aa: CAWSPQDYTGELFF
cdr3_nt: TGTGCCTGGAGTCCCCAGGATTACACCGGGGAGCTGTTTTTT